This T cell receptor (beta chain) appears in the sequencing data of a study of T cells in Graves' hyperthyroidism and ophthalmopathy. RNA transcripts yielded amplified TCR beta CDR3 regions. The HTBI primer set was used in a first-round RT-PCR of the TCR CDR3. A single record per CDR3 protein comes from TCRdb applying MiXCR to the multiplex PCR reads. The data hold approximately 510,000 distinct CDR3 sequences, with about 46% observed a single time. Overall study results and limits: Among thyroid clonotypes expanded above 0.001, most also appeared in blood. Ophthalmopathy was told apart from stable hyperthyroidism by a 13 V-J model.

Notes on this clonotype: Its antigen is still unknown.

The CDR3 extends over 10 amino acids. The V gene's germline CDR1 is MNHEY and CDR2 SVGAGI. The V and J ends lost 6 bases and 9 bases respectively, with 8 bases between them. The sequence was collected from an adult woman with Graves' disease, either hyperthyroidism or ophthalmopathy (not recorded which). The sample consisted of peripheral blood or thyroid tissue (not recorded which). The chain is built from TRBV6-5 and TRBJ1-2; no clear D gene. The CDR3 DNA sequence: TGTGCCAGCAGAGGGTCTAGCTACACCTTC. It is translated as CASRGSSYTF.